These 19 T cell receptor beta chains were all obtained from the same sample, sequenced in a study of cytomegalovirus exposure and HLA in healthy donors. The protocol was immunoSEQ multiplex PCR, while the TCRdb copy is restricted to in-frame clones and leaves out a portion. The data contain around 60,000 clones, 90% to 97% of them singletons. The sample taken for sequencing was PBMCs. These receptors all come from a woman younger than 35 in good health and CMV-seronegative.

This clone was seen a few times. This rearrangement joins TRBV25-1 to TRBJ1-3, with D possibly matching TRBD1 (5 bases). This CDR3 comprises 14 residues. The germline CDR1 and CDR2 sequences are MGHDK and SYGVNS. Between the trimmed V and J ends, which lost 10 bases and 0 bases, there was a span of 13 bases. CDR3: CATAGGISGNTIYF. CDR3 DNA sequence: TGTGCCACCGCTGGGGGGATCTCTGGAAACACCATATATTTT.

The CDR3: CASSVGGAGADTQYF. As DNA, the CDR3 is TGTGCCAGCAGCGTAGGGGGAGCCGGGGCAGATACGCAGTATTTT. The chain is built from TRBV9 and TRBJ2-3; D possibly corresponds to TRBD2 (5 bases). The CDR3 runs 15 residues. Germline-derived CDR1 and CDR2 are SGDLS and YYNGEE. Trimming left V 0 bases short and J 4 bases short, with 12 bases between.

The chain employs TRBV2 and TRBJ2-7; D not resolved. V gave up 6 bases and J gave up 0 bases, with 18 bases separating them. The CDR3 covers 16 residues. Germline V CDR1 and CDR2: SNHLY, FYNNEI. The CDR3 DNA sequence: TGTGCCAGCAGGGAGTGGCCAACCTTGAGCTCCTACGAGCAGTACTTC. As protein: CASREWPTLSSYEQYF. Supplemented by reference TRBV2 and TRBJ2-7, the full variable domain reads EPEVTQTPSHQVTQMGQEVILRCVPISNHLYFYWYRQILGQKVEFLVSFYNNEISEKSEIFDDQFSVERPDGSNFTLKIRSTKLEDSAMYFCASREWPTLSSYEQYFGPGTRLTVT.

V usage is TRBV6-5 and J usage is TRBJ1-2; possibly TRBD1 for D (5 bases). The V end was cut by 2 bases, the J end by 7 bases, with 11 bases between. CDR1 and CDR2 (germline): MNHEY, SVGAGI. CDR3 length: 13 amino acids. DNA for the CDR3: TGTGCCAGCAGTTACGGGGGGTACAGTGGCTACACCTTC. This gives the protein CASSYGGYSGYTF.

The J gene is TRBJ2-3, the V gene TRBV28, with D possibly matching TRBD1 (6 bases). With 6 bases removed from V and 4 bases from J, the gap between germline ends came to 8 bases. Germline CDR1 and CDR2: MDHEN and SYDVKM. This CDR3 is 12 amino acids long. The CDR3 nucleotides are TGTGCCAGCAGCCCAGGGGCAGATACGCAGTATTTT. Amino acids: CASSPGADTQYF.

The chain couples TRBV10-1 to TRBJ2-5, with a weak D call TRBD1 (5 bases). This CDR3 has 13 amino acids. Germline CDR1 reads WNHNN; CDR2 reads SYGVQD (reference sequence). Trimming took 6 bases from V and 4 from J, leaving 12 bases between them. DNA of the CDR3: TGCGCCAGCAGCAGGGCATCGGGAGAGACCCAGTACTTC. Translation: CASSRASGETQYF.

This clone was seen a single time. The rearrangement joins TRBV7-9 to TRBJ2-1; 8 bases are shared with TRBD2. This CDR3 comprises 15 residues. The trim removed 5 bases at V and 7 bases at J, leaving 10 bases unmatched. CDR1 is SEHNR, CDR2 FQNEAQ, per germline (reference sequence). DNA for the CDR3: TGTGCCAGCAGCCCGGCAGCGGGAGAGGGGAATGAGCAGTTCTTC. It is translated as CASSPAAGEGNEQFF.

The V call is TRBV27, the J call TRBJ2-7, with 9 nucleotides matching TRBD2. The CDR3 contains 14 residues. Trimming at V came to 8 bases and at J to 3 bases, leaving 8 bases not matched to a gene. The germline V gene has CDR1 MNHEY and CDR2 SMNVEV (reference sequence). CDR3 in amino acids: CASGGGGLGYEQYF. In DNA, the CDR3 is TGTGCCAGCGGCGGGGGGGGCCTGGGCTACGAGCAGTACTTC.

The chain recombines TRBV7-9 with TRBJ1-2, with D tentatively TRBD1 (5 bases). Germline CDR1 SEHNR, CDR2 FQNEAQ (reference sequence). V shed 1 base and J shed 4 bases, with 16 bases lying between them. This CDR3 has 16 residues. The CDR3 sequence: CASSLGSGGRGYGYTF. The CDR3 region has the DNA TGTGCCAGCAGCTTAGGGTCGGGGGGAAGGGGCTATGGCTACACCTTC. The full variable domain, completed using reference TRBV7-9 and TRBJ1-2, is DTGVSQNPRHKITKRGQNVTFRCDPISEHNRLYWYRQTLGQGPEFLTYFQNEAQLEKSRLLSDRFSAERPKGSFSTLEIQRTEQGDSAMYLCASSLGSGGRGYGYTFGSGTRLTVV.

J is TRBJ2-1 and V is TRBV6-5, with D possibly being TRBD2 (7 bases). In germline, CDR1 is MNHEY, CDR2 SVGAGI. This CDR3 is 14 amino acids long. V lost 5 bases, J lost 10 bases, and 18 bases lay in between. DNA for the CDR3: TGTGCCAGCAGTCACCCTGGCGGGGGCCAAGAGCAGTTCTTC. Translation gives CASSHPGGGQEQFF.

The gene calls are TRBV10-1 and TRBJ2-5; 7 bases align to TRBD1. Germline CDR1 and CDR2: WNHNN and SYGVQD (reference sequence). V shed 3 bases, J shed 4 bases, and the junction held 8 bases outside the gene matches. This CDR3 spans 15 amino acids. The CDR3 DNA follows: TGCGCCAGCAGTGACTGCCCGGGACAGCTAGAGACCCAGTACTTC. It is translated as CASSDCPGQLETQYF.

The chain recombines TRBV7-3 with TRBJ2-3; 11 bases map to TRBD2. The CDR3 covers 18 residues. Germline V gene sequence: CDR1 SGHTA, CDR2 FQGTGA. V lost 2 bases and J lost 2; bases outside the gene matches: 9. CDR3 in DNA: TGTGCCAGCAGCTTAGCTGGTCCTAGCGGGAGGAACACAGATACGCAGTATTTT. Residues: CASSLAGPSGRNTDTQYF. Variable domain in full (rest from reference TRBV7-3 and TRBJ2-3): GAGVSQTPSNKVTEKGKYVELRCDPISGHTALYWYRQSLGQGPEFLIYFQGTGAADDSGLPNDRFFAVRPEGSVSTLKIQRTERGDSAVYLCASSLAGPSGRNTDTQYFGPGTRLTVL.

The V call is TRBV4-2, the J call TRBJ1-3; 7 bases fit TRBD1. This CDR3 is 14 amino acids long. Germline loops: CDR1 LGHNA, CDR2 YNFKEQ. After removal of 4 bases from V and 4 bases from J, the junction contained 4 bases not matched to a gene. As DNA, the CDR3 is TGTGCCAGCAGCCCGGGACAGTGGGGAAACACCATATATTTT. Residues: CASSPGQWGNTIYF.

The CDR3 region has the DNA TGCGCCAGCAGCCCCCGACCCCCGACTAGCGGGAGGCCCTACGAGCAGTACTTC. It yields the protein CASSPRPPTSGRPYEQYF. The chain is built from TRBV4-1 and TRBJ2-7; 13 bases agree with TRBD2. Germline CDR1 MGHRA, CDR2 YSYEKL. The CDR3 length is 18 residues. V was pared by 4 bases and J by 2 bases, with 11 bases of the junction left unmatched.

V is TRBV9 and J is TRBJ2-7, with TRBD2 identical over 8 bases. Germline V gene sequence: CDR1 SGDLS, CDR2 YYNGEE. There are 14 residues in the CDR3. V was clipped by 1 base and J by 0 bases; unmatched bases: 0. The CDR3 sequence: CASSVTSGSYEQYF. The CDR3 DNA reads TGTGCCAGCAGCGTAACTAGCGGCTCCTACGAGCAGTACTTC.

The chain links TRBV30 to TRBJ1-2; possibly TRBD1 for D (5 bases). Germline V CDR1 and CDR2: GTSNPN, SVGIG (reference sequence). Trimming stripped 0 bases from V and 4 bases from J, with 12 bases between. This CDR3 has 14 residues. The CDR3: CAWSVPRRGYGYTF. The CDR3 region has the DNA TGTGCCTGGAGTGTACCCCGGAGGGGCTATGGCTACACCTTC. The full variable domain, its missing parts supplied by reference TRBV30 and TRBJ1-2, is SQTIHQWPATLVQPVGSPLSLECTVEGTSNPNLYWYRQAAGRGLQLLFYSVGIGQISSEVPQNLSASRPQDRQFILSSKKLLLSDSGFYLCAWSVPRRGYGYTFGSGTRLTVV.

The chain uses TRBV14 and TRBJ2-5; 7 bases align to TRBD2. V was pared by 0 bases and J by 3 bases, with 7 bases of the junction left unmatched. The CDR3 totals 16 residues. The germline V gene encodes CDR1 SGHDN and CDR2 FVKESK. The CDR3 coding sequence is TGTGCCAGCAGCCAAGATGGGGAGGGCTGGGAAGAGACCCAGTACTTC. Protein: CASSQDGEGWEETQYF.

The genes are TRBV19 and TRBJ1-2; no reliable D call. Germline lookup yields CDR1 LNHDA and CDR2 SQIVND (reference sequence). The CDR3 has 13 residues. V was cut by 5 bases and J by 4 bases, with 11 bases left in between. Here the CDR3 DNA reads TGTGCCAGTAGTCGTGTTGGCGGCTATGGCTACACCTTC. This codes for CASSRVGGYGYTF.

This chain joins TRBV7-8 and TRBJ2-1; 11 bases align to TRBD2. V was clipped by 0 bases and J by 6 bases; unmatched bases: 13. Germline CDR1 and CDR2: SGHVS and FQNEAQ. This CDR3 is 19 amino acids long. The DNA for the CDR3 is TGTGCCAGCAGCTTAGCCCGTTGGTTGTCCGGGACTAGCGGCAATGAGCAGTTCTTC. It is translated as CASSLARWLSGTSGNEQFF.